The 9 T cell receptor beta chains below all came from one sample that was sequenced in a study of T cell responses to AZD1222 COVID-19 vaccine. Profiling relied on immunoSEQ multiplex PCR, and the TCRdb table lists in-frame clones only, not all of them. The table has 100,000 to 150,000 clones, approximately 90% seen once. The specimen was peripheral blood, collected on day 0 of MenACWY control vaccination. Receptor source: an adult in good health.

This clone was recorded only once. V usage is TRBV10-3 and J usage is TRBJ1-2; D not certain. Germline CDR1 reads ENHRY; CDR2 reads SYGVKD. Trimming stripped 4 bases from V and 1 base from J, with 13 bases between. This CDR3 has 15 amino acids. CDR3 in amino acids: CAISGGFPDNYGYTF. CDR3 coding DNA: TGTGCCATCAGTGGAGGTTTCCCGGATAACTATGGCTACACCTTC.

The rearrangement uses TRBV7-2 and TRBJ2-7, with TRBD1 identical over 7 bases. From germline, CDR1 is SGHTA and CDR2 FQGNSA. This CDR3 comprises 14 residues. Trimming at V came to 2 bases and at J to 3 bases, leaving 4 bases not matched to a gene. DNA of the CDR3: TGTGCCAGCAGCTTACAAGGGGGCGTCTACGAGCAGTACTTC. It yields the protein CASSLQGGVYEQYF.

The chain has TRBV6-1 and TRBJ1-2, with D hard to call. Germline V gives CDR1 MNHNS, CDR2 SASEGT. Between the trimmed V and J ends, which lost 1 base and 4 bases, there was a span of 10 bases. This CDR3 region has 14 residues. The CDR3 DNA sequence: TGTGCCAGCAGTGAAGACTTAGGCATCTATGGCTACACCTTC. It encodes CASSEDLGIYGYTF.

The sample holds a few counts of this clone. The genes are TRBV24-1 and TRBJ2-1, with D tentatively TRBD2 (6 bases). This CDR3 has 15 amino acids. The V gene's germline CDR1 is KGHDR and CDR2 SFDVKD. V lost 3 bases, J lost 5 bases, and 13 bases lay in between. CDR3 in DNA: TGTGCCACCAGTGATGGCGGGACCTCTAACAATGAGCAGTTCTTC. Its translation is CATSDGGTSNNEQFF.

The rearrangement links TRBV10-3 to TRBJ1-5, with a weak D call TRBD1 (6 bases). Trimming took 6 bases from V and 2 from J, leaving 8 bases between them. Germline-derived CDR1 and CDR2 are ENHRY and SYGVKD. The length of the CDR3 is 13 residues. This chain's CDR3 is CAIRQGRNQPQHF. DNA for the CDR3: TGTGCCATCAGACAGGGACGCAATCAGCCCCAGCATTTT.

This chain connects TRBV12-3 or TRBV12-4 to TRBJ2-5; D gene ambiguous. This CDR3 comprises 13 residues. Trimming shortened V by 1 base and J by 5 bases, and 8 bases separated the two germline ends. CDR3 amino acids: CASSLGRVETQYF. CDR3 nucleotides: TGTGCCAGCAGTTTAGGACGAGTGGAGACCCAGTACTTC.

The chain carries TRBV20-1 and TRBJ2-5; D gene uncertain. With 3 bases removed from V and 1 base from J, the gap between germline ends came to 6 bases. The CDR3 runs 12 residues. Germline V gives CDR1 DFQATT, CDR2 SNEGSKA (reference sequence). The CDR3 DNA follows: TGCAGTGCTAGTAGGGCCCAAGAGACCCAGTACTTC. Its translation is CSASRAQETQYF.

The chain links TRBV6-5 to TRBJ2-5, with 9 bases fitting TRBD1. The CDR3 has 15 amino acids. V lost 6 bases to trimming and J lost 4 bases; unmatched junction nucleotides: 9. Germline loops: CDR1 MNHEY, CDR2 SVGAGI. The CDR3 bases are TGTGCCAGCAGGGGGACAGGGCGCATAGGAGAGACCCAGTACTTC. Residues: CASRGTGRIGETQYF.

There are a few counts of this clone. The chain employs TRBV5-4 and TRBJ2-1; a weak D match, TRBD1 (6 bases). This CDR3 is 15 amino acids long. V was shortened by 4 bases and J by 7 bases, with 18 bases between the two germline ends. CDR1 SGHNT and CDR2 YYREEE come from the germline V gene (reference sequence). CDR3 amino acids: CASSPPRVQGNEQFF. The CDR3 coding sequence is TGTGCCAGCAGCCCGCCTCGGGTACAGGGAAATGAGCAGTTCTTC.